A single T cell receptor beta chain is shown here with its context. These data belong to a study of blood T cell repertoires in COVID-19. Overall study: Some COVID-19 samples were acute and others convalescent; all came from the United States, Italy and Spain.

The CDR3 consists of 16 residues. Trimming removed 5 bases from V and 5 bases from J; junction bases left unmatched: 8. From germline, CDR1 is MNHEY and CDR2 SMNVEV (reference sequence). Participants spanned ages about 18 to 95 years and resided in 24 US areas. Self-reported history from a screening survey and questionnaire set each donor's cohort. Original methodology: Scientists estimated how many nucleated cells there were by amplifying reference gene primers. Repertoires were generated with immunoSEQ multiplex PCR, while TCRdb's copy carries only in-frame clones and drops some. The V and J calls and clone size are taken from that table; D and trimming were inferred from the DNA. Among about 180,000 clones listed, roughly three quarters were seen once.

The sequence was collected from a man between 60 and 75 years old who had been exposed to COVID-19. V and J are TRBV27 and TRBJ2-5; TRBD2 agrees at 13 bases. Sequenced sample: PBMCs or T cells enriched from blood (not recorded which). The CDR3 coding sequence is TGTGCCAGCAGTACCGGGACTAGCGGGACGTGGGAGACCCAGTACTTC. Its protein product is CASSTGTSGTWETQYF.